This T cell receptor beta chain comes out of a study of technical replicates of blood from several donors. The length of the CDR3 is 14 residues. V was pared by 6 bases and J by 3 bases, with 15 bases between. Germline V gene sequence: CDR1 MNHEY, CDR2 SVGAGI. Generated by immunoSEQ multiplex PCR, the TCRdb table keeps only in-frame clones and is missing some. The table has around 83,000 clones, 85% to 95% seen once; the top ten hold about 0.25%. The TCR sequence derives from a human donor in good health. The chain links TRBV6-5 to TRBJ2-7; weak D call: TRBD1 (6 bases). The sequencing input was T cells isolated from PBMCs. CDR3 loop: CASRIRDTHYEQYF. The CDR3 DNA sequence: TGTGCCAGCAGAATCCGGGACACCCACTACGAGCAGTACTTC.